The T cell receptor beta chain under discussion was sequenced for a study of control samples from healthy donors and cancer patients. V trimming: 6 bases; J trimming: 1 base; junction bases outside the gene matches: 11. In germline, CDR1 is WSHSY, CDR2 SAAADI. This CDR3 has 17 residues. Clones were read by immunoSEQ multiplex PCR, and TCRdb kept only the in-frame ones, dropping some. The repertoire has under 85,000 clones, around 84% of them found once; the top ten carry about 3.1%. This rearrangement joins TRBV10-2 to TRBJ2-7; 11 bases match TRBD1. The receptor was isolated from a woman aged 45-60 years with lung cancer. Sequencing used PBMCs. CDR3 region: CASSEPGTGGFSYEQYF. The DNA for the CDR3 is TGCGCCAGCAGCGAACCCGGGACAGGGGGTTTTTCCTACGAGCAGTACTTC.